Listed here is a single T cell receptor (beta chain). The antigen is not known. This entry is derived from a study of cytomegalovirus exposure and HLA in healthy donors. Study conclusions and caveats: In vitro data verified a few CMV-associated chains as specific for CMV antigens. Compared with the roughly 670-donor mean, an Asian-associated ancestry cluster reportedly had fewer N-insertions, according to a later analysis.

Use of 60 Vbeta and 13 Jbeta primers characterized the PCR. Repertoires were generated with immunoSEQ multiplex PCR, while TCRdb's copy carries only in-frame clones and drops some. The sample table includes roughly 120,000 clones. V lost 9 bases to trimming and J lost 3 bases, with 18 bases between them. The CDR3 covers 14 residues. The V gene's germline CDR1 is LNHDA and CDR2 SQIVND (reference sequence). The chain carries TRBV19 and TRBJ2-7, with D unclear. The sequence was obtained from a man younger than 40 in good health and CMV-seronegative. The sample taken for sequencing was PBMCs. As DNA, the CDR3 is TGTGCCAGCTCATTCGGTAGCTTCAGCTACGAGCAGTACTTC. It encodes CASSFGSFSYEQYF.